This TCR beta chain was profiled in a study of T-cell reconstitution after alpha-beta-depleted transplantation in children. Unique molecular identifiers were incorporated into the prepared TCRbeta library. TCRdb processed the PCR reads anew with MiXCR; each CDR3 protein has one entry. The repertoire holds around 370,000 distinct CDR3 sequences, with 10% to 13% as singletons. V dropped 8 bases and J dropped 3 bases, with 14 bases sitting between them. The CDR3 extends over 14 amino acids. The germline V gene encodes CDR1 SEHNR and CDR2 FQNEAQ (reference sequence). This receptor was taken from a human donor who donated a stem cell graft to a child with acute lymphoblastic leukemia. V usage is TRBV7-9 and J usage is TRBJ1-5; tentatively, D is TRBD1 (5 bases). The sample in question was PBMCs from the stem cell graft donor, obtained from the stem cell graft. The CDR3 loop is CASGSGGDNQPQHF. The DNA of the CDR3 is TGTGCCAGCGGATCCGGGGGGGACAATCAGCCCCAGCATTTT.